Sequencing of this T cell receptor (beta chain) was carried out in a study of blood T cells in healthy people across ages. Whole-study findings and limits: Long-lived donors exceeded aged donors in naive CD4+ cells and diversity.

The use of a sample-barcoded 5' primer and a J-beta primer mix characterized a second PCR of about 7 to 12 cycles. No fewer than 2.5 million CDR3-containing paired-end reads came from each sample. TCRdb processed the 5' RACE reads anew with MiXCR; each CDR3 protein has one entry. The sample records approximately 960,000 distinct CDR3 sequences, almost 30% being singletons. The germline gives CDR1 ENHRY, CDR2 SYGVKD. There are 14 residues in the CDR3. Trimming stripped 0 bases from V and 4 bases from J, with 10 bases between. This clonotype was counted many times. The target antigen is unknown. These same records also appear under a second study, on T cells of mothers and their children.

The V call is TRBV10-3, the J call TRBJ2-7; D is possibly TRBD1 or TRBD2 (5 bases each). This TCR was recovered from a woman between 35 and 50 years old in good health. The sequenced sample consisted of blood. The CDR3, as DNA: TGTGCCATCAGTGAGTCGGGACGAACGTACGAGCAGTACTTC. Protein sequence: CAISESGRTYEQYF.